Listed below are T cell receptor beta chains from one sample, sequenced in a study of cytomegalovirus exposure and HLA in healthy donors. Clones were sequenced by immunoSEQ multiplex PCR, and TCRdb holds only the in-frame ones, with some missing. The profile shows 95,000 to 150,000 clones, approximately 94% of them singletons. Sequenced: PBMCs. The origin of the receptors is a man aged 18-30 years in good health and CMV-seronegative. Each CDR3 is given with its conserved first and last residue. The D gene is left open where the match is weak. Not all rows give a size; the values are once, few, many and, for expanded clones, a class.

abundance	j_gene	v_gene	d_gene	CDR3nt	CDR3aa
.	TRBJ2-7	TRBV29-1	.	TGCAGCGTTTACACGGACAGCGCCTACGAGCAGTACTTC	CSVYTDSAYEQYF
.	TRBJ2-2	TRBV30	TRBD1	TGTGCCTGGGGCTTCGGGACAGCCCCCCGGGAGCTGTTTTTT	CAWGFGTAPRELFF
.	TRBJ1-1	TRBV9	.	TGTGCCAGCAGCCCCTCAGAGAACACTGAAGCTTTCTTT	CASSPSENTEAFF
.	TRBJ2-2	TRBV5-4	.	TGTGCCAGCAGCTTGGGGCAGGCCCCGAACACCGGGGAGCTGTTTTTT	CASSLGQAPNTGELFF
.	TRBJ2-1	TRBV30	.	TGTGCCTGGGACAGGACGTTATCGGATGAGCAGTTCTTC	CAWDRTLSDEQFF
.	TRBJ1-5	TRBV5-5	.	TGTGCCAGCAGCTTATTGTATAGCAATCAGCCCCAGCATTTT	CASSLLYSNQPQHF
once	TRBJ2-7	TRBV7-9	TRBD2	TGTGCCAGCAGCAGAAGGACTAGCGGCCACGAGCAGTACTTC	CASSRRTSGHEQYF
.	TRBJ1-2	TRBV28	.	TGTGCCAGCAGTTTTATGGGAGGTATTAACTATGGCTACACCTTC	CASSFMGGINYGYTF
.	TRBJ1-1	TRBV4-1	.	TGCGCCAGCAGGGGGGCAGGGCCTTACACTGAAGCTTTCTTT	CASRGAGPYTEAFF
.	TRBJ2-2	TRBV19	.	TGTGCCAGTAGTGGGGCGCCCGGGGAGCTGTTTTTT	CASSGAPGELFF
.	TRBJ1-1	TRBV4-3	.	TGCGCCAGCAGCCAATCAGTTGGGGCCGAAGCTTTCTTT	CASSQSVGAEAFF
.	TRBJ1-4	TRBV5-5	TRBD1	TGTGCCAGCAGCCCGGGGGCAGGGGGCACCTGGAATGAAAAACTGTTTTTT	CASSPGAGGTWNEKLFF
.	TRBJ1-5	TRBV7-8	TRBD1	TGTGCCAGCAGCCAGGGGGTGGGGCGCGGGGATCAGCCCCAGCATTTT	CASSQGVGRGDQPQHF
.	TRBJ1-1	TRBV7-8	TRBD1	TGTGCCAGCAGCCTCTGGGGGGGACAGGCGAACACTGAAGCTTTCTTT	CASSLWGGQANTEAFF
.	TRBJ2-7	TRBV27	.	TGTGCCAGCAGTTTAACTGGAAGGGGGCAGTACTTC	CASSLTGRGQYF
.	TRBJ1-1	TRBV5-1	TRBD1	TGCGCCAGCAGCTTGGAGCCGAAGGGGGCCATGGACACTGAAGCTTTCTTT	CASSLEPKGAMDTEAFF
once	TRBJ1-4	TRBV9	.	TGTGCCAGCAGCCTCCGACAGGAGCCTAATGAAAAACTGTTTTTT	CASSLRQEPNEKLFF
.	TRBJ2-1	TRBV30	.	TGTGCCTGGAGTTCAACTAGCAATGAGCAGTTCTTC	CAWSSTSNEQFF
.	TRBJ2-1	TRBV28	TRBD1	TGTGCCAGCAGTTTGTGGGGACAGGGGGCAACTGAGCAGTTCTTC	CASSLWGQGATEQFF
.	TRBJ2-7	TRBV5-4	.	TGTGCCAGCAGCTTGGAAGGGGGGGGATCCCATCACTACGAGCAGTACTTC	CASSLEGGGSHHYEQYF